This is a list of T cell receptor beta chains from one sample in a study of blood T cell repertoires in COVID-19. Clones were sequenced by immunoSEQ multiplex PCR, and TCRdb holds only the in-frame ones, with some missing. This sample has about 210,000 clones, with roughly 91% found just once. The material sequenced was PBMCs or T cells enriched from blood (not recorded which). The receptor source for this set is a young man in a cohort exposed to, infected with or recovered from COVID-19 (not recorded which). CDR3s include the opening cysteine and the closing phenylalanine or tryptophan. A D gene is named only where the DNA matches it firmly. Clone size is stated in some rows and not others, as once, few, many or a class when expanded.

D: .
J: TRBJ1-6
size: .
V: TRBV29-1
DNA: TGCAGCGTTGAGATCCTTGCCGGTTCACCCCTCCACTTT
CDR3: CSVEILAGSPLHF

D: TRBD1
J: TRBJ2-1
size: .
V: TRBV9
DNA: TGTGCCAGCAGCTACGGACAGGGATCGCCCTACAATGAGCAGTTCTTC
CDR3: CASSYGQGSPYNEQFF

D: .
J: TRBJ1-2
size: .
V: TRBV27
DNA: TGTGCCAGCAGTTTAGCGCATAACTATGGCTACACCTTC
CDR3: CASSLAHNYGYTF

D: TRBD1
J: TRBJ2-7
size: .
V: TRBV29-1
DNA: TGCAGCGTTGTGAGGGACAGCTACGAGCAGTACTTC
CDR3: CSVVRDSYEQYF

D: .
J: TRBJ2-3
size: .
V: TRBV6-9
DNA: TGTGCCAGCACCCCTCATGTGGGAGGAGTGGTTCCCACAGATACGCAGTATTTT
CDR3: CASTPHVGGVVPTDTQYF

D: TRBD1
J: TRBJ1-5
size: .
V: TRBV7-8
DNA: TGTGCCAGCAGCCCCGCCGGGACAGGGAGAAATCAGCCCCAGCATTTT
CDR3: CASSPAGTGRNQPQHF

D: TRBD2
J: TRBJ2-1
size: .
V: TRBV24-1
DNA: TGTGCCACCAGTGATTTGCAACCCCGGACTAGCGGGAGTTACAATGAGCAGTTCTTC
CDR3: CATSDLQPRTSGSYNEQFF

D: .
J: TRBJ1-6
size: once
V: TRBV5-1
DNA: TGCGCCAGCAGCTTGAAGGGACTTGGGAATTCACCCCTCCACTTT
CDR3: CASSLKGLGNSPLHF

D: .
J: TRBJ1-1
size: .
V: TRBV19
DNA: TGTGCCAGTAGTTCTCGACGGGAGAACACTGAAGCTTTCTTT
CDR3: CASSSRRENTEAFF

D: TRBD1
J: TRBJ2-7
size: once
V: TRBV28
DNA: TGTGCCAGCAGGTCCGGGACAGGGCGATACGAGCAGTACTTC
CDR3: CASRSGTGRYEQYF

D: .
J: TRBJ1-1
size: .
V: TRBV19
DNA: TGTGCCAGTAGAACTTTAGGGGGTTGGACTGAAGCTTTCTTT
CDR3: CASRTLGGWTEAFF

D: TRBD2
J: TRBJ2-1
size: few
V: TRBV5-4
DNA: TGTGCCAGCAGCCCCACGCTAGCGGGCCAGGACAATGAGCAGTTCTTC
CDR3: CASSPTLAGQDNEQFF

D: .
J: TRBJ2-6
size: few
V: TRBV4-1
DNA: TGCGCCAGCAGCCAGAGCCCAGGGGCCGGTGGGGCCAACGTCCTGACTTTC
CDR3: CASSQSPGAGGANVLTF

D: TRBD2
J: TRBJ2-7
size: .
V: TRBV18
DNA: TGTGCCAGCTCACTTATGCCCCGGACTAGCGGGAAGAGAGACTACGAGCAGTACTTC
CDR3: CASSLMPRTSGKRDYEQYF

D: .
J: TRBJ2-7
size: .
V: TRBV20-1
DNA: TGCAGTGCTAGTGGGGGACAGGTGGCCGCGGGCGGGAGTCTTTACGAGCAGTACTTC
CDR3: CSASGGQVAAGGSLYEQYF

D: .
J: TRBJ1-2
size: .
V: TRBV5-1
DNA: TGCGCCAGCAGCTTGGGGCAGGCAAACGGCTACACCTTC
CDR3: CASSLGQANGYTF

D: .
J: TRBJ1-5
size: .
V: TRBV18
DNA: TGTGCCAGCTCACCTCTACCCCGGGACACCAACAATCAGCCCCAGCATTTT
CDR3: CASSPLPRDTNNQPQHF

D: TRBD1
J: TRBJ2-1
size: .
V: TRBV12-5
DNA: TGTGCTAGTGGTTTGGTACTAGGACAGGGAAAGTATGAGCAGTTCTTC
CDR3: CASGLVLGQGKYEQFF

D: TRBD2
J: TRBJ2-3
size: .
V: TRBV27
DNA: TGTGCCAGCAGTTTAGAGGGACTAGTTTCAGATACGCAGTATTTT
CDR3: CASSLEGLVSDTQYF

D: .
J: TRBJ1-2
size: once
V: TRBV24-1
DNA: TGTGCCACCAGTGATCCTCCATTAAATACTTTCCTTTCTTTC
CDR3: CATSDPPLNTFLSF

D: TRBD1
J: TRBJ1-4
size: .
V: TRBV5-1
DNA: TGCGCCAGCAGTCCGGGCCCAGGACAGGGACGTTTGGGAACTGAAAAACTGTTTTTT
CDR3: CASSPGPGQGRLGTEKLFF

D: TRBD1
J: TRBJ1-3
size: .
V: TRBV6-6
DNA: TGTGCCAGCCGGGACAGGGGCTCTGGAAACACCATATATTTT
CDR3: CASRDRGSGNTIYF

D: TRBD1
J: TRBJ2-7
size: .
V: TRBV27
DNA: TGTGCCAGCAGTTTATTAGGGACAGCCGTCTCCTACGAGCAGTACTTC
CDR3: CASSLLGTAVSYEQYF

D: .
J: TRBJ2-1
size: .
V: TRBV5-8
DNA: TGTGCCAGCAGCTTGGGACTAGACCCCTACAATGAGCAGTTCTTC
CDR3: CASSLGLDPYNEQFF

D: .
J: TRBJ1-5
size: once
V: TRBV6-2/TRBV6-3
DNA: TGTGCCAGCAGTTACTCATCCAGGGTGAGGAATCAGCCCCAGCATTTT
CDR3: CASSYSSRVRNQPQHF

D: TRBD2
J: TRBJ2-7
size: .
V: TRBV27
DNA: TGTGCCAGCATTAGCGGGGGTTACGAGCAGTACTTC
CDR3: CASISGGYEQYF

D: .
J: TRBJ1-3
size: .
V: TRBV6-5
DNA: TGTGCCAGCAGTTACTCGAGCGCAAGCTCTGGAAACACCATATATTTT
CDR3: CASSYSSASSGNTIYF

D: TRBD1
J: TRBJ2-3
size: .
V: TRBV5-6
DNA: TGTGCCAGCAGCCTCGGGACAGCATACACAGATACGCAGTATTTT
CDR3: CASSLGTAYTDTQYF

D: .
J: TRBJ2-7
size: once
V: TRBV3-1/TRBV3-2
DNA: TGTGCCAGCAGCCAACGTGGGGCCAGGGGATCCGAGCAGTACTTC
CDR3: CASSQRGARGSEQYF

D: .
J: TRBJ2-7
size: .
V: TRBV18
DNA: TGTGCCAGCTCACGTTCGGGCTCCTACGAGCAGTACTTC
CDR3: CASSRSGSYEQYF

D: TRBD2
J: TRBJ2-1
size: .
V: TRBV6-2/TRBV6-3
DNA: TGTGCCAGCAGTCGGCTAGCGGGAGGCGGCTCCTACAATGAGCAGTTCTTC
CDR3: CASSRLAGGGSYNEQFF

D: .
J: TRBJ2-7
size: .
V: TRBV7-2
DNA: TGTGCCAGCAGACCACCCGGGGGTCTGCACGAGCAGTACTTC
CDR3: CASRPPGGLHEQYF

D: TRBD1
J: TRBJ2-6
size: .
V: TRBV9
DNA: TGTGCCAGCAGCGAGTGGGACAGGGCCAAATACTCTGGGGCCAACGTCCTGACTTTC
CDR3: CASSEWDRAKYSGANVLTF

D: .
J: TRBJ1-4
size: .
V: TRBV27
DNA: TGTGCCAGCAGAGGGGCCAGGGCAACTAATGAAAAACTGTTTTTT
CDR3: CASRGARATNEKLFF

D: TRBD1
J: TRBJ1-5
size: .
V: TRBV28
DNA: TGTGCCAGCAGTTTCAGGGGGCGCGGCAATCAGCCCCAGCATTTT
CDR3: CASSFRGRGNQPQHF

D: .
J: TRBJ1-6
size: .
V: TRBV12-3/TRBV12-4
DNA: TGTGCCAGCAGTCCCCGTCGAGGTGACCTCCACTTT
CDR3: CASSPRRGDLHF

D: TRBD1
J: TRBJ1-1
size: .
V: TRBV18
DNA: TGTGCCAGCTCACCACCGGACAGGGCTTCGAACACTGAAGCTTTCTTT
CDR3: CASSPPDRASNTEAFF

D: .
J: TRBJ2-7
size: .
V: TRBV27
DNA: TGTGCCGGCAACCGACAGTCCTACGAGCAGTACTTC
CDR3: CAGNRQSYEQYF

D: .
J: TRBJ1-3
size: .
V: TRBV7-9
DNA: TGTGCCAGCAGCTCCAGGGTTTGGGGAAACACCATATATTTT
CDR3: CASSSRVWGNTIYF

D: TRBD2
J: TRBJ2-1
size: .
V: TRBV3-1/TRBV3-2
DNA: TGTGCCAGCAGACACCGCACTAGCGGGGGCTACAATGAGCAGTTCTTC
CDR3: CASRHRTSGGYNEQFF

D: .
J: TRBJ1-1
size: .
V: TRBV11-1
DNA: TGTGCCAGCAGCCTGCTCTTGGCCCGGGGAACTGAAGCTTTCTTT
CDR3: CASSLLLARGTEAFF

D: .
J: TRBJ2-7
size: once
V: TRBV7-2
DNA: TGTGCCAGCAGCCTGGGCTCCCGGCCTTCCGAGCAGTACTTC
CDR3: CASSLGSRPSEQYF

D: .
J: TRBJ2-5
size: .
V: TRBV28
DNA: TGTGCCAGCAGTCCCCCAGGAGGGTTGGGGAAAGGGACCCAGTACTTC
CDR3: CASSPPGGLGKGTQYF

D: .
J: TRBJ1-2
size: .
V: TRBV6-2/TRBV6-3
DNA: TGTGCCAGCAGCGGGCAGAAATTCTATGGCTACACCTTC
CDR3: CASSGQKFYGYTF

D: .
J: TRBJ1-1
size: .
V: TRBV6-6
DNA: TGTGCCAGCAGTTCCCCAGCGGGATTGAACACTGAAGCTTTCTTT
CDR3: CASSSPAGLNTEAFF

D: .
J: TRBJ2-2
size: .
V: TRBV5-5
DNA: TGTGCCAGCAGCCTTAAACAGGGCTGGGACGGGGAGCTGTTTTTT
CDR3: CASSLKQGWDGELFF

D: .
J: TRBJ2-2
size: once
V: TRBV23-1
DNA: TGCGCCAGCAGTCAAAAATTCGCCGGGACTGCGAACACCGGGGAGCTGTTTTTT
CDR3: CASSQKFAGTANTGELFF

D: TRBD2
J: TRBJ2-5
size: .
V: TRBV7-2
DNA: TGTGCCAGCAGCTGGATGGGGGGGCTAGCGGGTCGAGAGACCCAGTACTTC
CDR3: CASSWMGGLAGRETQYF

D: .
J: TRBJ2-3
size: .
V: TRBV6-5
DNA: TGTGCCAGCAGCTTACAGGCTAGCACAGATACGCAGTATTTT
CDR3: CASSLQASTDTQYF

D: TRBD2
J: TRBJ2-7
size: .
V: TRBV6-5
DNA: TGTGCCAGCAGTTATGAGAGCGGGAGGGCGAGGGAGCAGTACTTC
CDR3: CASSYESGRAREQYF

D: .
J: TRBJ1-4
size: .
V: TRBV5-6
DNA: TGTGCCAGCAGCTTCAGTCAGGGGTCACGGCATAATGAAAAACTGTTTTTT
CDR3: CASSFSQGSRHNEKLFF

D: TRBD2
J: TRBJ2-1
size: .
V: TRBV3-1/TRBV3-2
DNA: TGTGCCAGCAGCCAACAAACTAGCGTCGACTCCTACAATGAGCAGTTCTTC
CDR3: CASSQQTSVDSYNEQFF

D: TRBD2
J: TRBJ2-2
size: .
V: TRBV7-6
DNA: TGTGCCAGCAGCTCGATCGGTGCGGGGGTTACGAACACCGGGGAGCTGTTTTTT
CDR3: CASSSIGAGVTNTGELFF

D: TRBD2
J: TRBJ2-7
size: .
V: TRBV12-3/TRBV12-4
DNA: TGTGCCAGCAGTACACGACTAGCTTACGAGCAGTACTTC
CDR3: CASSTRLAYEQYF

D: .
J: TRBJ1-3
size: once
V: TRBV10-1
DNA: TGCGCCAGCAGCACAGGGATCGGAAACACCATATATTTT
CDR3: CASSTGIGNTIYF